The rows below give T cell receptor beta chains drawn from one sample of a study of OX40 agonist ivuxolimab in advanced cancers. The method was immunoSEQ multiplex PCR; TCRdb's version includes in-frame clones alone and lacks a portion of them. The sample carries 52,000 or so clones, about 85% recorded once. This specimen consisted of CD4+ or CD8+ T cells sorted from blood, obtained in a trial of the OX40 agonist ivuxolimab. The source of these receptors is an adult with an advanced solid tumor such as melanoma, head and neck, liver or kidney cancer. CDR3s include the opening cysteine and the closing phenylalanine or tryptophan. D genes are given only for firm matches. Clone size appears in some rows only: once, few, many, or a class for an expanded clone.

D	J	V	size	CDR3	DNA
.	TRBJ2-1	TRBV7-9	.	CASSLGDGGYNEQFF	TGTGCCAGCAGCTTAGGGGATGGGGGCTACAATGAGCAGTTCTTC
TRBD1	TRBJ2-2	TRBV5-1	once	CASSFAQGASGELFF	TGCGCCAGCAGCTTTGCCCAGGGGGCATCCGGGGAGCTGTTTTTT
TRBD1	TRBJ2-7	TRBV14	.	CASSQEGQGASHSEQYF	TGTGCCAGCAGCCAAGAAGGGCAGGGGGCCTCTCATTCCGAGCAGTACTTC
.	TRBJ2-2	TRBV9	.	CASSVRVPNTGELFF	TGTGCCAGCAGCGTAAGGGTGCCGAACACCGGGGAGCTGTTTTTT
TRBD2	TRBJ2-3	TRBV10-3	.	CAISQGTSGYTDTQYF	TGTGCCATCAGCCAGGGGACTAGCGGATACACAGATACGCAGTATTTT
.	TRBJ2-7	TRBV5-1	.	CASSSEGEQYF	TGCGCCAGCAGCTCTGAGGGCGAGCAGTACTTC
TRBD1	TRBJ1-4	TRBV5-1	.	CASRGTATNEKLFF	TGCGCCAGCAGAGGGACAGCAACTAATGAAAAACTGTTTTTT
.	TRBJ1-2	TRBV11-2	.	CASSHLRQDTYGYTF	TGTGCCAGCAGCCACCTGAGACAGGACACTTATGGCTACACCTTC
.	TRBJ2-7	TRBV7-3	.	CASSTIYEQYF	TGTGCCAGCAGTACTATCTACGAGCAGTACTTC
.	TRBJ1-2	TRBV6-5	.	CASSTPALNYGYTF	TGTGCCAGCAGTACCCCGGCATTGAACTATGGCTACACCTTC
.	TRBJ2-7	TRBV5-5	.	CASSLETSYEQYF	TGTGCCAGCAGCTTGGAAACTAGCTACGAGCAGTACTTC
.	TRBJ2-7	TRBV30	.	CAFSGLPYEQYF	TGTGCCTTTTCCGGGCTACCCTACGAGCAGTACTTC
.	TRBJ1-2	TRBV11-2	.	CASSKNRRGSGYTF	TGTGCCAGCAGTAAAAACAGAAGGGGCAGTGGCTACACCTTC
.	TRBJ2-1	TRBV7-3	.	CASSSPQVAPNEQFF	TGTGCCAGCAGCTCCCCCCAGGTAGCCCCCAATGAGCAGTTCTTC
TRBD1	TRBJ2-1	TRBV11-3	.	CASSLPRQGRDNEQFF	TGTGCCAGCAGCTTACCCCGACAGGGGCGGGACAATGAGCAGTTCTTC
.	TRBJ1-1	TRBV5-1	few	CASSATGRDTEAFF	TGCGCCAGCAGCGCGACAGGTCGCGACACTGAAGCTTTCTTT
.	TRBJ2-5	TRBV5-8	.	CASSLEGDLPYTNQETQYF	TGTGCCAGCAGCTTGGAGGGGGACTTACCCTACACCAACCAAGAGACCCAGTACTTC
.	TRBJ2-3	TRBV30	.	CAWSVKGTDTQYF	TGTGCCTGGTCAGTTAAAGGCACAGATACGCAGTATTTT
.	TRBJ1-2	TRBV10-1	once	CASTRTEGYGYTF	TGCGCCAGCACCAGAACGGAGGGCTATGGCTACACCTTC
.	TRBJ1-4	TRBV25-1	.	CASSPRAGATNEKLFF	TGTGCCAGCAGTCCTCGGGCGGGGGCCACTAATGAAAAACTGTTTTTT
.	TRBJ2-5	TRBV27	.	CASRNLGETQYF	TGTGCCAGCAGAAATCTAGGAGAGACCCAGTACTTC
.	TRBJ2-3	TRBV6-1	few	CASRGPVTDTQYF	TGTGCCAGCAGGGGGCCAGTCACAGATACGCAGTATTTT
.	TRBJ1-4	TRBV11-2	.	CASSPRAGAQEKLFF	TGTGCCAGCAGCCCGCGGGCAGGGGCCCAGGAAAAACTGTTTTTT
TRBD2	TRBJ2-5	TRBV4-3	.	CASSQDWESGGGGTQYF	TGCGCCAGCAGCCAAGATTGGGAGAGCGGGGGCGGAGGGACCCAGTACTTC
.	TRBJ1-2	TRBV18	few	CASSPPSGTNYGYTF	TGTGCCAGCTCACCACCGTCCGGGACTAACTATGGCTACACCTTC
TRBD1	TRBJ2-5	TRBV5-4	.	CASSTGQGAQETQYF	TGTGCCAGCAGCACAGGACAGGGCGCCCAAGAGACCCAGTACTTC
.	TRBJ1-4	TRBV27	.	CASRPGGPTNEKLFF	TGTGCCAGCAGACCAGGTGGGCCAACTAATGAAAAACTGTTTTTT
.	TRBJ2-5	TRBV4-2	.	CASSQDRTRGETQYF	TGTGCCAGCAGCCAAGATAGGACAAGGGGAGAGACCCAGTACTTC
TRBD1	TRBJ1-3	TRBV18	.	CASSRDRGTDTIYF	TGTGCCAGCTCACGGGACAGGGGAACGGACACCATATATTTT
.	TRBJ2-4	TRBV16	.	CASSQYSHLGYF	TGTGCCAGCAGCCAATACTCGCACTTGGGGTACTTC
TRBD1	TRBJ1-4	TRBV18	few	CASSRGTGGEKLFF	TGTGCCAGCTCACGCGGGACAGGTGGCGAAAAACTGTTTTTT
.	TRBJ1-3	TRBV7-9	.	CASLQGSGENTIYF	TGTGCCAGCCTCCAAGGCTCAGGGGAAAACACCATATATTTT
TRBD2	TRBJ2-2	TRBV7-9	.	CASSKGASGNTGELFF	TGTGCCAGCAGCAAAGGGGCTAGCGGGAACACCGGGGAGCTGTTTTTT
TRBD1	TRBJ2-7	TRBV5-1	.	CASCRDRGSEQYF	TGCGCCAGCTGCCGGGACAGGGGCTCCGAGCAGTACTTC
.	TRBJ1-5	TRBV28	.	CASSAPGPIANQPQHF	TGTGCCAGCAGTGCCCCGGGCCCCATTGCAAATCAGCCCCAGCATTTT
.	TRBJ2-7	TRBV11-2	.	CASSTNPGASYEQYF	TGTGCCAGCAGCACCAACCCCGGTGCCTCCTACGAGCAGTACTTC
TRBD2	TRBJ2-7	TRBV19	.	CASTGGNWEQYF	TGTGCCAGTACCGGGGGGAATTGGGAGCAGTACTTC
TRBD2	TRBJ2-3	TRBV5-1	.	CASSSSGAGDADTQYF	TGCGCCAGCAGCTCGAGTGGAGCGGGAGACGCAGATACGCAGTATTTT
.	TRBJ2-7	TRBV6-5	once	CASSYSREKDEQYF	TGTGCCAGCAGTTACTCAAGGGAAAAGGACGAGCAGTACTTC
.	TRBJ1-1	TRBV6-5	.	CASSYGVLMNTEAFF	TGTGCCAGCAGTTACGGGGTCCTCATGAACACTGAAGCTTTCTTT
.	TRBJ1-4	TRBV4-3	.	CASSQDYPKGGFNEKLFF	TGCGCCAGCAGCCAAGATTACCCCAAAGGCGGCTTTAATGAAAAACTGTTTTTT
TRBD1	TRBJ2-5	TRBV5-4	.	CASSSPSLRDSDQETQYF	TGTGCCAGCAGCTCCCCATCACTTCGGGACAGTGACCAAGAGACCCAGTACTTC
.	TRBJ2-7	TRBV27	.	CASSPSWVGESYEQYF	TGTGCCAGCAGCCCGAGTTGGGTGGGGGAATCCTACGAGCAGTACTTC
.	TRBJ1-3	TRBV7-3	.	CASSPTGSTGNTIYF	TGTGCCAGCAGCCCTACAGGGTCTACTGGAAACACCATATATTTT
.	TRBJ1-1	TRBV6-6	.	CASHMNTEAFF	TGTGCCAGCCACATGAACACTGAAGCTTTCTTT
.	TRBJ2-2	TRBV4-3	once	CASSRGTTNTGELFF	TGCGCCAGCAGCCGGGGGACGACGAACACCGGGGAGCTGTTTTTT
.	TRBJ2-6	TRBV11-2	.	CASTLRWGANVLTF	TGTGCCAGCACCCTTAGGTGGGGGGCCAACGTCCTGACTTTC
.	TRBJ2-7	TRBV5-6	.	CASSLLFEQYF	TGTGCCAGCAGCTTGTTGTTCGAGCAGTACTTC
.	TRBJ1-1	TRBV4-2	.	CASSQDRWVRRGTEAFF	TGTGCCAGCAGCCAAGATCGATGGGTCCGGAGGGGCACTGAAGCTTTCTTT
.	TRBJ2-2	TRBV7-6	.	CASSFRTDLNTGELFF	TGTGCCAGCAGCTTCCGGACAGATCTGAACACCGGGGAGCTGTTTTTT